The TCR beta chain under discussion was sequenced for a study of T cell clonality in common variable immunodeficiency. The CDR3 extends over 13 amino acids. Germline lookup yields CDR1 KGHSH and CDR2 LQKENI. Study results and limitations: Common variable immunodeficiency TCR beta sequences reportedly had fewer deletions and N-nucleotide insertions. CVID subjects shared fewer TCRbeta clones than healthy controls did. TCRbeta clonality was increased in CVID versus healthy controls.

Both groups were predominantly of Caucasian heritage. Generated by immunoSEQ multiplex PCR, the TCRdb table keeps only in-frame clones and is missing some. Recorded here are under 50,000 clones, none singletons. Remarks on this clone: What it binds is unknown. The DNA ends 3 residues before the CDR3 does, and the rest of the CDR3 is filled in from the germline J gene.

The TCR sequence derives from a person aged 18 to 75 in good health. This rearrangement joins TRBV18 to TRBJ1-2; 7 bases agree with TRBD1. The sequencing sample was made of peripheral blood mononuclear cells. CDR3: CASSPGQPYDYTF. Partial CDR3 DNA: TGTGCCAGCTCACCGGGACAGCCCTACGAC.